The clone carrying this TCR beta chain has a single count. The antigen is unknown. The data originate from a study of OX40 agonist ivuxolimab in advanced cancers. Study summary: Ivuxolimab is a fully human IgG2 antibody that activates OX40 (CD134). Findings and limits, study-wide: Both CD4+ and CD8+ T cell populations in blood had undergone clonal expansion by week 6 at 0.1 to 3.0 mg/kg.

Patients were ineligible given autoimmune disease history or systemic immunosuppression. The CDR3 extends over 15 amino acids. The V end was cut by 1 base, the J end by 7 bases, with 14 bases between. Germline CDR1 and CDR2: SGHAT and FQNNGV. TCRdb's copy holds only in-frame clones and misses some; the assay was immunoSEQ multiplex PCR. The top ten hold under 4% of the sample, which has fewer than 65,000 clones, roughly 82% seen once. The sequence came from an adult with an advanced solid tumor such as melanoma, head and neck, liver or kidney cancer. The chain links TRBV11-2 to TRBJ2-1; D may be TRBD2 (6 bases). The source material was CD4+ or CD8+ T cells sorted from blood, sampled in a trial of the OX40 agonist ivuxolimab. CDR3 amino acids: CASSLALASTNEQFF. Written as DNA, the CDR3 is TGTGCCAGCAGCTTAGCTCTAGCGAGCACAAATGAGCAGTTCTTC.